One sample yielded the 30 T cell receptor beta chains listed below, sequenced in a study of regulatory T cells in long-lasting Graves disease. Libraries of TCR beta came from iRepertoire HTBI primers plus Arm-PCR of CDR3 regions. TCRdb passed the multiplex PCR reads through MiXCR, listing each CDR3 protein once. This table has almost 350,000 distinct CDR3 sequences, roughly a fifth appearing once. The time point: persistent/refractory GD, antithyroid drugs over 5 years with positive TRAb. PBMCs were the source of the RNA used for TCR sequencing. The material was peripheral blood mononuclear cells (PBMCs), obtained when the disease was refractory, from a patient treated with antithyroid drugs. The receptors originated from a female donor with Graves disease.

This clonotype was observed at least ten times. V and J are TRBV24-1 and TRBJ1-3; weak D call: TRBD1 (6 bases). V dropped 7 bases and J dropped 2 bases, with 20 bases sitting between them. The CDR3 loop spans 17 amino acids. Germline V gene sequence: CDR1 KGHDR, CDR2 SFDVKD. The CDR3: CATSNANRDPPGNTIYF. The CDR3 DNA sequence: TGTGCCACCAGCAATGCTAACAGGGACCCTCCTGGAAACACCATATATTTT.

The sample holds one count of this clonotype. V and J are TRBV29-1 and TRBJ1-1; D ambiguous. V was trimmed by 0 bases and J by 0 bases, leaving 5 bases between them. The CDR3 is made up of 13 amino acids. Germline lookup yields CDR1 SQVTM and CDR2 ANQGSEA. CDR3 region: CSVEEELNTEAFF. In nucleotides, the CDR3 is TGCAGCGTTGAAGAGGAGCTGAACACTGAAGCTTTCTTT. Based on the CDR3 plus reference TRBV29-1 and TRBJ1-1, the full variable domain is SAVISQKPSRDICQRGTSLTIQCQVDSQVTMMFWYRQQPGQSLTLIATANQGSEATYESGFVIDKFPISRPNLTFSTLTVSNMSPEDSSIYLCSVEEELNTEAFFGQGTRLTVV.

The chain couples TRBV20-1 to TRBJ2-3; D unresolved. Germline CDR1 and CDR2: DFQATT and SNEGSKA (reference sequence). V lost 7 bases, J lost 2 bases, and 16 bases lay in between. The CDR3 has 14 residues. The CDR3 coding sequence is TGCAGTGTATCGATAGGACCAAACACAGATACGCAGTATTTT. Protein sequence: CSVSIGPNTDTQYF.

A few counts support this clonotype. The DNA for the CDR3 is TGCGCCAGCAGCCATCGTAGGGTGGGAGGACAGCCCCAGCATTTT. Its protein product is CASSHRRVGGQPQHF. The V and J genes are TRBV4-1 and TRBJ1-5; D is unresolved. The V gene's germline CDR1 is MGHRA and CDR2 YSYEKL. The CDR3 contains 15 residues. V shed 3 bases and J shed 7 bases, with 16 bases lying between them.

This clonotype was counted at least ten times. The genes are TRBV25-1 and TRBJ2-7; D uncertain. Germline V gene sequence: CDR1 MGHDK, CDR2 SYGVNS. The CDR3 spans 11 residues. V dropped 5 bases and J dropped 9 bases, with 11 bases sitting between them. The CDR3 is CASSMRTRQYF. CDR3 sequence (DNA): TGTGCCAGCAGTATGAGGACGCGGCAGTACTTC.

This clonotype was observed at least ten times. The chain combines TRBV7-9 with TRBJ2-7, with D tentatively TRBD1 or TRBD2 (7 bases each). Trimming took off 4 bases at V and 5 bases at J, with 12 bases between the two ends. The CDR3 totals 13 residues. Per the germline V gene, CDR1 is SEHNR and CDR2 is FQNEAQ (reference sequence). CDR3 region: CASSWEGQHEQYF. DNA for the CDR3: TGTGCCAGCAGCTGGGAGGGACAGCACGAGCAGTACTTC.

In this sample, this clonotype turned up many times. The rearrangement joins TRBV2 to TRBJ2-2; tentatively, D is TRBD1 (6 bases). The germline gives CDR1 SNHLY, CDR2 FYNNEI. V was pared by 6 bases and J by 12 bases, with 14 bases between. The CDR3 is made up of 12 amino acids. The CDR3 protein is CASRAGQRKLFF. CDR3 nucleotides: TGTGCCAGCAGGGCCGGACAGCGAAAGCTGTTTTTT.

This clonotype occurred many times. The J gene is TRBJ2-7, the V gene TRBV2; 7 positions agree with TRBD1. CDR1 is SNHLY, CDR2 FYNNEI, per germline. The CDR3 is 15 residues long. Trimming at V came to 11 bases and at J to 0 bases, leaving 13 bases not matched to a gene. CDR3 residues: CASEGTAYLSYEQYF. The DNA for the CDR3 is TGTGCCTCCGAGGGGACAGCCTATCTCTCCTACGAGCAGTACTTC.

This CDR3 reads CSVRQGAKDYGYTF. CDR3 nucleotides: TGCAGCGTGCGTCAGGGGGCCAAGGACTATGGCTACACCTTC. The chain carries TRBV29-1 and TRBJ1-2; 8 bases line up with TRBD1. V trimming: 6 bases; J trimming: 3 bases; junction bases outside the gene matches: 9. Germline V gene data show CDR1 as SQVTM and CDR2 as ANQGSEA. The CDR3 runs 14 residues.

This clonotype came up once. The V and J genes are TRBV7-2 and TRBJ1-1; D perhaps matches TRBD1 (5 bases). Germline V lookup: CDR1 SGHTA, CDR2 FQGNSA. The CDR3 contains 14 residues. V was cut by 1 base and J by 8 bases, with 14 bases left in between. CDR3 loop: CASSLVGPGTEAFF. The CDR3 nucleotides are TGTGCCAGCAGCTTAGTTGGACCCGGGACCGAAGCTTTCTTT. Full variable domain (rest looked up from reference TRBV7-2 and TRBJ1-1): GAGVSQSPSNKVTEKGKDVELRCDPISGHTALYWYRQSLGQGLEFLIYFQGNSAPDKSGLPSDRFSAERTGGSVSTLTIQRTQQEDSAVYLCASSLVGPGTEAFFGQGTRLTVV.

The sample holds many counts of this clonotype. The chain combines TRBV2 with TRBJ2-1; either TRBD1 or TRBD2 may fit D (5 bases each). The CDR3 has 18 amino acids. V lost 0 bases to trimming and J lost 0 bases, with 15 bases between them. Germline V gene lookup returns CDR1 SNHLY and CDR2 FYNNEI. CDR3 protein: CASSEALSGRPSYNEQFF. The CDR3 bases are TGTGCCAGCAGTGAAGCGCTTTCGGGACGGCCCTCCTACAATGAGCAGTTCTTC.

In this sample, this clonotype turned up many times. This sequence joins TRBV28 and TRBJ2-7; D ambiguous. Germline CDR1 MDHEN, CDR2 SYDVKM. The CDR3 is 12 amino acids. V dropped 8 bases and J dropped 0 bases, with 8 bases sitting between them. In DNA, the CDR3 is TGTGCCAGCGTCACCAGCTCCTACGAGCAGTACTTC. The encoded protein is CASVTSSYEQYF.

CDR3 loop: CASSIYIGTTGELFF. CDR3 DNA: TGTGCCAGTAGTATCTACATAGGGACTACCGGGGAGCTGTTTTTT. The chain has TRBV19 and TRBJ2-2, with D perhaps TRBD2 (6 bases). The CDR3 loop spans 15 amino acids. Germline loops: CDR1 LNHDA, CDR2 SQIVND (reference sequence). V lost 3 bases and J lost 5, with 13 bases in between.

The sample holds many counts of this clonotype. The J gene is TRBJ2-7, the V gene TRBV12-3 or TRBV12-4, with a weak D call TRBD2 (7 bases). The CDR3 spans 15 residues. Trimming removed 5 bases from V and 6 bases from J, with 20 bases in between. The CDR3 spells CASSGGGGHAVEQYF. In DNA form, the CDR3 reads TGTGCCAGCAGTGGGGGGGGGGGGCACGCGGTCGAGCAGTACTTC.

This clonotype was found a few times. The chain uses TRBV5-1 and TRBJ1-1; the match to TRBD1 covers 7 bases. The CDR3 totals 12 residues. The trim removed 0 bases at V and 10 bases at J, leaving 3 bases unmatched. Looked up from germline, CDR1 is SGHRS and CDR2 is YFSETQ. CDR3 amino acids: CASSLEQGGAFF. For the CDR3, the DNA is TGCGCCAGCAGCTTGGAGCAGGGGGGAGCTTTCTTT.

In regard to this clonotype: At one of its ends the junction is not consistent with the germline gene, which may arise from a read error. The chain employs TRBV5-1 and TRBJ1-2; D not resolved. The germline V gene has CDR1 SGHRS and CDR2 YFSETQ. The CDR3 totals 16 residues. CDR3 protein: CVSSLGLVSRTYGYTF. CDR3 in DNA: TGCGTCAGCAGCTTAGGACTTGTATCAAGGACCTATGGCTACACCTTC.

This clonotype showed up many times. The V and J genes are TRBV6-1 and TRBJ2-7; 9 bases match TRBD2. Germline V gives CDR1 MNHNS, CDR2 SASEGT. The CDR3 contains 15 residues. The V gene end was trimmed by 5 bases and the J gene end by 3 bases; junction bases not matched to a gene: 8. The CDR3 loop reads CASSSGLASLYEQYF. CDR3 coding DNA: TGTGCCAGCAGTAGCGGACTAGCGTCTCTCTACGAGCAGTACTTC.

V and J are TRBV3-1 and TRBJ2-3; 8 positions match TRBD2. Germline V gives CDR1 LGHDT, CDR2 YNNKEL (reference sequence). This CDR3 comprises 16 residues. Trimming took 4 bases from V and 2 from J; bases not matched to a gene: 8. CDR3 DNA sequence: TGTGCCAGCAGCCGGTCCGGGACTAGAAACACAGATACGCAGTATTTT. It translates to CASSRSGTRNTDTQYF.

The chain is built from TRBV10-3 and TRBJ2-2; a weak D match, TRBD2 (6 bases). Germline values: CDR1 ENHRY, CDR2 SYGVKD. Trimming left V 2 bases short and J 7 bases short, with 14 bases between. The CDR3 loop spans 15 amino acids. The CDR3 DNA sequence: TGTGCCATCAGTGAGGGGACTTTCCGGGGCGGGGAGCTGTTTTTT. Protein: CAISEGTFRGGELFF.

This clonotype was found a few times. The gene calls are TRBV4-3 and TRBJ1-5; no definite D call. Germline V gene data show CDR1 as LGHNA and CDR2 as YSLEER. The CDR3 is 14 amino acids. V was pared by 3 bases and J by 3 bases, with 9 bases between. The CDR3 DNA reads as TGCGCCAGCAGCCATGCCCCTGTCAATCAGCCCCAGCATTTT. Translation gives CASSHAPVNQPQHF.

The table lists this clonotype with a few counts. The chain carries TRBV7-9 and TRBJ2-5, with 10 bases that match TRBD1. Germline V gene sequence: CDR1 SEHNR, CDR2 FQNEAQ (reference sequence). The CDR3 totals 16 residues. The V segment lost 4 bases and the J segment 4 bases; nucleotides outside the gene matches: 9. CDR3 amino acids: CASSWLPGQGSETQYF. CDR3 DNA: TGTGCCAGCAGCTGGCTACCGGGACAGGGGTCAGAGACCCAGTACTTC.

A note on this clonotype: This likely came from a read error, as a far larger clone is one base away. The V call is TRBV2, the J call TRBJ1-1; D remains ambiguous. This CDR3 contains 16 residues. CDR1 is SNHLY, CDR2 FYNNEI, per germline. The CDR3 protein is CASSPLRRSWNTEALF. The CDR3 DNA sequence: TGTGCCAGCAGCCCATTAAGAAGGAGCTGGAACACTGAAGCTCTCTTT.

The CDR3 loop is CSARDQVKDRGYEQYF. The CDR3 DNA is TGCAGTGCTAGAGATCAAGTTAAGGACAGGGGCTACGAGCAGTACTTC. The chain is built from TRBV20-1 and TRBJ2-7; 9 bases line up with TRBD1. The CDR3 contains 16 residues. The germline CDR1 and CDR2 sequences are DFQATT and SNEGSKA (reference sequence). V dropped 0 bases and J dropped 3; count of bases not matched to a gene: 9.

In its sample, this clonotype was seen many times. The chain uses TRBV2 and TRBJ1-2; D gene ambiguous. Germline V gives CDR1 SNHLY, CDR2 FYNNEI. V lost 4 bases to trimming and J lost 4 bases, with 13 bases between them. CDR3 size: 14 residues. The CDR3 sequence: CASSASQLRYGYTF. The CDR3, as DNA: TGTGCCAGCAGTGCCTCCCAACTCCGCTATGGCTACACCTTC.

The table lists this clonotype with many counts. This chain links TRBV7-2 with TRBJ2-5; TRBD2 agrees at 13 bases. After removal of 3 bases from V and 2 bases from J, the junction contained 3 bases not matched to a gene. Germline CDR1 SGHTA, CDR2 FQGNSA. This CDR3 has 16 residues. CDR3 sequence reads: CASSLMGLAGQETQYF. DNA of the CDR3: TGTGCCAGCAGCTTGATGGGACTAGCGGGGCAAGAGACCCAGTACTTC.

On this clonotype: This may arise from a read error, as a much more abundant clone is one base away. The CDR3 DNA is TGCGCCAGCAGCCAAGACTACCTGAACACTGAAGCTTTCTTT. Translated: CASSQDYLNTEAFF. This chain joins TRBV4-1 and TRBJ1-1; no clear D. This CDR3 is built from 14 residues. Germline lookup yields CDR1 MGHRA and CDR2 YSYEKL. V lost 0 bases and J 0 bases, leaving 5 bases between the germline ends.

The table lists this clonotype with many counts. V usage is TRBV28 and J usage is TRBJ1-4; maybe TRBD1 (6 bases). This CDR3 is built from 14 residues. Per germline, CDR1 MDHEN and CDR2 SYDVKM. The V and J ends lost 6 bases and 8 bases respectively, with 16 bases between them. The CDR3 bases are TGTGCCAGCAGCAACCCGGGGGGCAGAGAAAAACTGTTTTTT. Its translation is CASSNPGGREKLFF.

Regarding this clonotype: A much larger clone lies one base from this, so it may be a read error. V gene TRBV10-3 combines with J gene TRBJ1-1; D possibly corresponds to TRBD1 (6 bases). From germline, CDR1 is ENHRY and CDR2 SYGVKD. The CDR3 consists of 14 residues. Trimming removed 4 bases from V and 3 bases from J, with 12 bases in between. DNA for the CDR3: TGTGCCATCAGTGTCCAGGGGCCGGACACTGAAGCTTTCTTT. It codes for CAISVQGPDTEAFF.

This clonotype has a handful of counts. This could be a read error, since a much larger clone is one nucleotide away. The V and J genes are TRBV28 and TRBJ1-5; no reliable D call. CDR3 length: 13 amino acids. Per the germline V gene, CDR1 is MDHEN and CDR2 is SYDVKM. V was shortened by 11 bases and J by 4 bases, with 15 bases between the two germline ends. The CDR3 DNA reads TGTGCCGCCACCGAGGGCCTTAATCAGCCCCAGCATTTT. It specifies CAATEGLNQPQHF.

V gene TRBV7-9 combines with J gene TRBJ2-2, with D perhaps TRBD2 (5 bases). Trimming stripped 3 bases from V and 0 bases from J, with 11 bases between. Germline CDR1 and CDR2: SEHNR and FQNEAQ (reference sequence). The CDR3 runs to 16 residues. Here the CDR3 reads CASSFSPGTNTGELFF. The CDR3 DNA reads as TGTGCCAGCAGCTTCTCACCCGGGACGAACACCGGGGAGCTGTTTTTT.